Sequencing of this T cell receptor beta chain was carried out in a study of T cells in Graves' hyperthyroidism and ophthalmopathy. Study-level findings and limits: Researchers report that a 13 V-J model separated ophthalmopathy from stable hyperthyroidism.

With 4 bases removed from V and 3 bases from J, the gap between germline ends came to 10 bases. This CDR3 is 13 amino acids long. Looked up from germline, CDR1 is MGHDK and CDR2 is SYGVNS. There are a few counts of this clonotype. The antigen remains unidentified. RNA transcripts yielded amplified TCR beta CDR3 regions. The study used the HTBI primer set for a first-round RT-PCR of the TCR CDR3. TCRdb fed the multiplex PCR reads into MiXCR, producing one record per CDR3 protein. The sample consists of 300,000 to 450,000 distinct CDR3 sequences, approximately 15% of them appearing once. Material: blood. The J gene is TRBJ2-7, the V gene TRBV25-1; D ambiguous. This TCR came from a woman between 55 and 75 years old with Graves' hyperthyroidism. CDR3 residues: CASSVTADYEQYF. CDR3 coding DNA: TGTGCCAGCAGTGTAACGGCAGACTACGAGCAGTACTTC.